Below, one TCR beta chain is given with its context. The method was immunoSEQ multiplex PCR; TCRdb's version includes in-frame clones alone and lacks a portion of them. The profile shows approximately 260,000 clones, 75% to 90% of them singletons. This entry is derived from a study of blood T cell repertoires in COVID-19. On the study more broadly: From the United States, Italy and Spain came samples of acute and convalescent COVID-19. Nucleic acid was either cDNA or gDNA, and it came from T cells, B-cell-depleted T cells, or PBMCs.

CDR1 and CDR2 (germline): SGHVS, FQNEAQ. CDR3 length equals 15 residues. Trimming took off 5 bases at V and 7 bases at J, with 18 bases between the two ends. This clonotype originated in a man between 60 and 75 years old who had recovered from COVID-19. This rearrangement joins TRBV7-8 to TRBJ1-3; possibly TRBD1 for D (5 bases). Sample: peripheral blood. CDR3 DNA sequence: TGTGCCAGCAGCGCAGTAGAGACAGCGGGGAACACCATATATTTT. Amino acid sequence: CASSAVETAGNTIYF. Based on the CDR3 plus reference TRBV7-8 and TRBJ1-3, the full variable domain is GAGVSQSPRYKVAKRGQDVALRCDPISGHVSLFWYQQALGQGPEFLTYFQNEAQLDKSGLPSDRFFAERPEGSVSTLKIQRTQQEDSAVYLCASSAVETAGNTIYFGEGSWLTVV.